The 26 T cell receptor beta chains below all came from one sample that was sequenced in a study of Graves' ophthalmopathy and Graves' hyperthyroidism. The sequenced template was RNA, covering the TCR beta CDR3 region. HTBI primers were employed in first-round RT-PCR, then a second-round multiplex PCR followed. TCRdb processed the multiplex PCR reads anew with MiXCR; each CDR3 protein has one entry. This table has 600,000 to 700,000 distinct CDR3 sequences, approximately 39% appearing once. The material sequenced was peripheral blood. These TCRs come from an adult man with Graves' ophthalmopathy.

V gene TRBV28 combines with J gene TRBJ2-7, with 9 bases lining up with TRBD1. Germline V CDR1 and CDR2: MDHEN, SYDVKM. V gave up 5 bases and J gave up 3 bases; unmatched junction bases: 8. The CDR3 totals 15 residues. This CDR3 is CASSQKGTGFYEQYF. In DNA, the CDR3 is TGTGCCAGCAGTCAAAAAGGGACAGGGTTCTACGAGCAGTACTTC.

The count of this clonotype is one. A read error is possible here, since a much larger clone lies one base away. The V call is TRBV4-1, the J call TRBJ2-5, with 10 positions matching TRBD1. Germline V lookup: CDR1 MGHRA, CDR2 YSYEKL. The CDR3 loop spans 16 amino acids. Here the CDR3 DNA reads TGTGCCGGCAGCCAAGAAGGGACAGGGGCAGCTGAGACCCAGTACTTC. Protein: CAGSQEGTGAAETQYF.

DNA of the CDR3: TGTGCCAGCGTCGGGGCAGATTCACCCCTCCACTTT. Translation: CASVGADSPLHF. The chain joins TRBV25-1 to TRBJ1-6; D might be TRBD1 (5 bases). The CDR3 runs 12 residues. Trimming stripped 8 bases from V and 8 bases from J, with 10 bases between. Germline-derived CDR1 and CDR2 are MGHDK and SYGVNS.

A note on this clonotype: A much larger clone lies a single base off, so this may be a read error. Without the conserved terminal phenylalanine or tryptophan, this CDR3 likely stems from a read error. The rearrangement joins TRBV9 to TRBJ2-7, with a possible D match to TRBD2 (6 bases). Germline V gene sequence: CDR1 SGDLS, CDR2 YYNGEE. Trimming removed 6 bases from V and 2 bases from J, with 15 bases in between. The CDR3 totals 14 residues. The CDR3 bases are TGTGCCAGCAACCTTCGCGGGGATACCTACGAGCAGTACCTC. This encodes CASNLRGDTYEQYL.

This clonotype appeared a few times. The CDR3 sequence: CASSQVPPSSGISYEQYF. The CDR3 DNA sequence: TGCGCCAGCAGCCAGGTCCCCCCATCTAGCGGTATATCCTACGAGCAGTACTTC. The J gene is TRBJ2-7, the V gene TRBV4-1, with 7 bases fitting TRBD2. Germline CDR1 and CDR2: MGHRA and YSYEKL. Trimming cost V 3 bases and J 1 base; bases outside gene matches: 15. This CDR3 is built from 18 residues.

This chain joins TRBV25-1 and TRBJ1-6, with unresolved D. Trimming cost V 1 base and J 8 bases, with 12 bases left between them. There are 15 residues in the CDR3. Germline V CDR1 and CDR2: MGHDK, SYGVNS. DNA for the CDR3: TGTGCCAGCAGTGAATCAAGGGTGGGAGATTCACCCCTCCACTTT. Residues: CASSESRVGDSPLHF. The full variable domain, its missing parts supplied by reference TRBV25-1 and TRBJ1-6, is EADIYQTPRYLVIGTGKKITLECSQTMGHDKMYWYQQDPGMELHLIHYSYGVNSTEKGDLSSESTVSRIRTEHFPLTLESARPSHTSQYLCASSESRVGDSPLHFGNGTRLTVT.

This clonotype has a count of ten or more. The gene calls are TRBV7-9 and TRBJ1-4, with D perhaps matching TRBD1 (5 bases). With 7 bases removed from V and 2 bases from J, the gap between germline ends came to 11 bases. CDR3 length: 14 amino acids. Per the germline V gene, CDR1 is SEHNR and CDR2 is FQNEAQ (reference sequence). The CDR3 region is CASNPGTTNEKLFF. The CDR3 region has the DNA TGTGCCAGCAATCCAGGGACCACTAATGAAAAACTGTTTTTT. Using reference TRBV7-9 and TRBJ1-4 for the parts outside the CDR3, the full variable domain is DTGVSQNPRHKITKRGQNVTFRCDPISEHNRLYWYRQTLGQGPEFLTYFQNEAQLEKSRLLSDRFSAERPKGSFSTLEIQRTEQGDSAMYLCASNPGTTNEKLFFGSGTQLSVL.

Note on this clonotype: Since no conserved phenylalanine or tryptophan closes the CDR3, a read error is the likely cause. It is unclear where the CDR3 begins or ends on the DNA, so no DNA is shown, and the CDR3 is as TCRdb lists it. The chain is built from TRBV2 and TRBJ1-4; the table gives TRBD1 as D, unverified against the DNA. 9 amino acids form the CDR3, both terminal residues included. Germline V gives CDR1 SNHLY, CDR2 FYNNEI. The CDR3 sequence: CASRKDRGH.

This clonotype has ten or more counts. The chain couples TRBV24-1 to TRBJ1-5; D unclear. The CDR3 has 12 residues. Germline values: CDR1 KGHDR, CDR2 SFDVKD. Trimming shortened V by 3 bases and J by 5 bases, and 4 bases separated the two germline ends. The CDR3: CATSDEDQPQHF. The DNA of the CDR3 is TGTGCCACCAGTGATGAAGATCAGCCCCAGCATTTT.

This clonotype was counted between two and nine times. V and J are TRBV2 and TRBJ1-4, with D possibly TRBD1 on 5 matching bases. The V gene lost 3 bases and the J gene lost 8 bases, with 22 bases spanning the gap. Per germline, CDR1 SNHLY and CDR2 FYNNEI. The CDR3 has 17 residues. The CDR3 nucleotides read TGTGCCAGCAGTGAGTTCTTGGGGCGGGGAATTGGAGAAAAACTGTTTTTT. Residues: CASSEFLGRGIGEKLFF.

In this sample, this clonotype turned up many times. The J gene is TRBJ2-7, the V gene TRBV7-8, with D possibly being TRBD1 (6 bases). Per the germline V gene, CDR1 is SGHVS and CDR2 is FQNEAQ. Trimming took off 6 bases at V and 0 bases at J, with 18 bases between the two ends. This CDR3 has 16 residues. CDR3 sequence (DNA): TGTGCCAGCAGTTCGAATGGTCGGACAGACTCCTACGAGCAGTACTTC. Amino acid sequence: CASSSNGRTDSYEQYF.

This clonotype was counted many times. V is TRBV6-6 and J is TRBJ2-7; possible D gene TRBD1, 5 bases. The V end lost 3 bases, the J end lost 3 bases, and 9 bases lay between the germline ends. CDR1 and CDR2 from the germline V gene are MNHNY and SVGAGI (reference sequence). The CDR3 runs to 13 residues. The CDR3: CASSYGRDYEQYF. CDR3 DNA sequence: TGTGCCAGCAGTTATGGCAGGGACTACGAGCAGTACTTC.

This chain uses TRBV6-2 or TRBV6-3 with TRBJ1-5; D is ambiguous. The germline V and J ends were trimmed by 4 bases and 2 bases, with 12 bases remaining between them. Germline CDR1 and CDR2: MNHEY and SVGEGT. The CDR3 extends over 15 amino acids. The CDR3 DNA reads TGTGCCAGCAGTTTTTGGTCGGGAGGCAATCAGCCCCAGCATTTT. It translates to CASSFWSGGNQPQHF.

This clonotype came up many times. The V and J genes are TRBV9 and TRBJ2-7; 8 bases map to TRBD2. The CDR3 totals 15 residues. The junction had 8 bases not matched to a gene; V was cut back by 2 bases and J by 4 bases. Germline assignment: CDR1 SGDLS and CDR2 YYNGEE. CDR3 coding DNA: TGTGCCAGCAGCGTGAGTAGCGGGGTGGGATACGAGCAGTACTTC. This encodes CASSVSSGVGYEQYF. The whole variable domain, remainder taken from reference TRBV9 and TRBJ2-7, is DSGVTQTPKHLITATGQRVTLRCSPRSGDLSVYWYQQSLDQGLQFLIQYYNGEERAKGNILERFSAQQFPDLHSELNLSSLELGDSALYFCASSVSSGVGYEQYFGPGTRLTVT.

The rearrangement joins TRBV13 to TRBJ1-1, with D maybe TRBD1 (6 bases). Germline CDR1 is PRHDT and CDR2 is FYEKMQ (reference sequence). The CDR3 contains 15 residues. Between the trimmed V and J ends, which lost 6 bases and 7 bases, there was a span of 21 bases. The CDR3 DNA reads TGTGCCAGCAGTCTCGGACAGACGAGCTTTAGTGAAGCTTTCTTT. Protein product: CASSLGQTSFSEAFF.

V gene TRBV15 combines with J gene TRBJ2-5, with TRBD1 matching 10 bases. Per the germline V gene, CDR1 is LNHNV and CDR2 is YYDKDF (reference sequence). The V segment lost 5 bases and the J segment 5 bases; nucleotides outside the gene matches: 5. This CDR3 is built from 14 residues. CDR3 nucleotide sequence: TGTGCCACCAGCGCGGGACAGGGGAGGGAGACCCAGTACTTC. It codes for CATSAGQGRETQYF.

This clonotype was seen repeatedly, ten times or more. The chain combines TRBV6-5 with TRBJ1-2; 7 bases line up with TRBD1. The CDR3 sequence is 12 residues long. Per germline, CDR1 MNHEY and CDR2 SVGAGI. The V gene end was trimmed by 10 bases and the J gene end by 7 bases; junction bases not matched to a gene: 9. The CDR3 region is CATREGALGYTF. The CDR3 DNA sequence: TGTGCCACCAGGGAGGGGGCCCTTGGCTACACCTTC.

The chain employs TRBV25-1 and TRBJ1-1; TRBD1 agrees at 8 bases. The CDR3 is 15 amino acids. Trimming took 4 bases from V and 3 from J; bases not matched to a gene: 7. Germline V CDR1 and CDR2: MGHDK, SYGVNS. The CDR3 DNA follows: TGTGCCAGCAGTGCGAGGACAGGGCGGGACACTGAAGCTTTCTTT. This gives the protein CASSARTGRDTEAFF. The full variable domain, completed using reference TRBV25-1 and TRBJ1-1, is EADIYQTPRYLVIGTGKKITLECSQTMGHDKMYWYQQDPGMELHLIHYSYGVNSTEKGDLSSESTVSRIRTEHFPLTLESARPSHTSQYLCASSARTGRDTEAFFGQGTRLTVV.

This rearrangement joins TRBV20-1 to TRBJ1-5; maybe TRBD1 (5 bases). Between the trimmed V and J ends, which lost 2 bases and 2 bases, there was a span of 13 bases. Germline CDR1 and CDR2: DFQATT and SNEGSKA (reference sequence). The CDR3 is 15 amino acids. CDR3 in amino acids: CSARRRERGNQPQHF. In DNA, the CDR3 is TGCAGTGCTAGACGCAGGGAGCGCGGCAATCAGCCCCAGCATTTT.

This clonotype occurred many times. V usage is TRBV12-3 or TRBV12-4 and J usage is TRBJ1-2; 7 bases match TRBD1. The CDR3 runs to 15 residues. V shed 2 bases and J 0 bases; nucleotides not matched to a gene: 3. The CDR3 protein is CASSLRQGANYGYTF. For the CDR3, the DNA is TGTGCCAGCAGTTTAAGACAGGGTGCTAACTATGGCTACACCTTC.

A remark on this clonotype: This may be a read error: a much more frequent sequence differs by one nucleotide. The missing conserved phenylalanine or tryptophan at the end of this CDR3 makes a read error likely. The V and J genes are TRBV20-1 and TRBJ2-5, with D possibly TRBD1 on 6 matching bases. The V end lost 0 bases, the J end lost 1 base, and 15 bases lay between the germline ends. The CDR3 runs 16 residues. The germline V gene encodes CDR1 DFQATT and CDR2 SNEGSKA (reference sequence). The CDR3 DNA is TGCAGTGCTAGAGAAAATACCTGGACAGTCCAAGAGACCCAGTACGTC. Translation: CSARENTWTVQETQYV.

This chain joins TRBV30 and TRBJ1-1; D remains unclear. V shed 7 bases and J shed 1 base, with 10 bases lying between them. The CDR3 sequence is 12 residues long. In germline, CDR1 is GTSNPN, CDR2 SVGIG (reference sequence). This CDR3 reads CALTLGNTEAFF. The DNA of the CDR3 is TGTGCCTTGACCCTAGGGAACACTGAAGCTTTCTTT.

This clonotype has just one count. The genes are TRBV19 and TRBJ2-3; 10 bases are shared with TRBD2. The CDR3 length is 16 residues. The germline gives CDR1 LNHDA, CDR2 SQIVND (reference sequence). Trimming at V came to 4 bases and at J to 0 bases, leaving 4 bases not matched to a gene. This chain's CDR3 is CASSTLTSGSTDTQYF. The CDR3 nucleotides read TGTGCCAGTAGTACCCTGACTAGCGGGAGCACAGATACGCAGTATTTT. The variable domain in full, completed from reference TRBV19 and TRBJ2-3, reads DGGITQSPKYLFRKEGQNVTLSCEQNLNHDAMYWYRQDPGQGLRLIYYSQIVNDFQKGDIAEGYSVSREKKESFPLTVTSAQKNPTAFYLCASSTLTSGSTDTQYFGPGTRLTVL.

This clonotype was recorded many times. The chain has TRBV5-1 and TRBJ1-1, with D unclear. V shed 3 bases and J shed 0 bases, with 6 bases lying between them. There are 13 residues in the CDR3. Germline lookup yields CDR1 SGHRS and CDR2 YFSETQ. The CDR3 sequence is CASSSDMNTEAFF. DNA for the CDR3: TGCGCCAGCAGCTCAGACATGAACACTGAAGCTTTCTTT.

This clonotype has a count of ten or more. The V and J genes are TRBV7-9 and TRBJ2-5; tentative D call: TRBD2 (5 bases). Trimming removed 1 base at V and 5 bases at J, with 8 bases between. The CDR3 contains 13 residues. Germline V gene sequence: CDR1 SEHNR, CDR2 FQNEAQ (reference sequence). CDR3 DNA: TGTGCCAGCAGCTTAGGTAGCGATGAGACCCAGTACTTC. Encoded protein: CASSLGSDETQYF.

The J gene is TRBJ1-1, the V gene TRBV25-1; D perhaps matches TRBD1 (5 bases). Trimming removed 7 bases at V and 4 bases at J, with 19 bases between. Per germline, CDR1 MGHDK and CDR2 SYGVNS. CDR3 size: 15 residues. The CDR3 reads CASTLEVGRGTEAFF. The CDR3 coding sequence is TGTGCCAGCACTCTGGAGGTGGGGCGCGGCACTGAAGCTTTCTTT.